The clone carrying this T cell receptor beta chain was recorded a few times. Its specificity is not known. These data are taken from a study of T cells after yellow fever vaccination. About the research overall: The SMART-Seq v4 Ultra Low Input method served to prepare the low-cell-number fractions. The study's findings and limits: One caveat is that FACS-sorted repertoires could contain abundant clonotypes contaminating from the bulk population. Reappearing after the booster were most of the clones from primary vaccination (around 95% CD4, 88% CD8).

The CDR3 totals 15 residues. The V gene's germline CDR1 is SEHNR and CDR2 FQNEAQ (reference sequence). Deletions cut 0 bases from V and 5 bases from J, with 10 bases between. They built TCR cDNA with 5'RACE template switching, a step that put in a universal primer site and UMIs. TCRdb re-called the 5' RACE reads through MiXCR, storing one row per CDR3 protein. The data contain hundreds of thousands of distinct CDR3 sequences, 10% to 15% of them singletons. This receptor was obtained from a man aged 25 to 45 who received the YFV17D yellow fever vaccine. The sequences come from PBMCs, collected on the day of the yellow fever booster vaccination. This chain connects TRBV7-9 to TRBJ2-2; no clear D gene. In DNA, the CDR3 is TGTGCCAGCAGCTTAGCGCTTGAAGGGACCGGGGAGCTGTTTTTT. Encoded protein: CASSLALEGTGELFF.